These T cell receptor beta chains were read from a single sample in a study of cytomegalovirus exposure and HLA in healthy donors. TCRdb's copy holds only in-frame clones and misses some; the assay was immunoSEQ multiplex PCR. This sample has 140,000 or so clones; around three quarters occur once, and the top ten carry 1.8%. The sample taken for sequencing was PBMCs. The receptors come from a man between 35 and 55 years old in good health and CMV-seronegative. CDR3s include the opening cysteine and the closing phenylalanine or tryptophan. D genes are given only for firm matches. Size is stated for part of the rows, as once, few or many counts, or as a class when the clone is expanded.

clone_size d_call j_call v_call cdr3_nt cdr3_aa
NA TRBD1 TRBJ2-1 TRBV10-2 TGCGCCAGCAGCTCGACAGGGTCTTCCTACAATGAGCAGTTCTTC CASSSTGSSYNEQFF
once NA TRBJ1-3 TRBV7-9 TGTGCCAGCAGCTTAGTGGCAGGGGATCGCGGAAACACCATATATTTT CASSLVAGDRGNTIYF
NA TRBD2 TRBJ2-3 TRBV10-1 TGCGCCAGCAGTGATTCGGGAGGGCCCGCAGATACGCAGTATTTT CASSDSGGPADTQYF
NA NA TRBJ2-7 TRBV19 TGTGCCAGTAGTATTGGGCAAACAGGATCCTACGAGCAGTACTTC CASSIGQTGSYEQYF
NA TRBD1 TRBJ2-7 TRBV27 TGTGCCAGCAGCCATGGACAGGGTCCCAACTACGAGCAGTACTTC CASSHGQGPNYEQYF
NA NA TRBJ2-7 TRBV5-4 TGTGCCAGCAGCCCAGCGCGGGACGAGCAGTACTTC CASSPARDEQYF
NA TRBD2 TRBJ2-1 TRBV11-2 TGTGCCAGCAGCAAACCGGGACTAGAGTACAATGAGCAGTTCTTC CASSKPGLEYNEQFF
NA TRBD1 TRBJ2-5 TRBV5-1 TGCGCCAGCAGCGAGGGGAATACAGGGGGCCAAGAGACCCAGTACTTC CASSEGNTGGQETQYF
NA TRBD1 TRBJ2-5 TRBV9 TGTGCCAGCAGCGTAAGGGACAGGGGGCGAGAGACCCAGTACTTC CASSVRDRGRETQYF
NA NA TRBJ1-1 TRBV7-2 TGTGCCAGCAGCTTAGGAGCGGGAATGAACACTGAAGCTTTCTTT CASSLGAGMNTEAFF
NA NA TRBJ2-1 TRBV5-8 TGTGCCAGCAGCCCAGTCGGCGGGACCGAGTTTTACAATGAGCAGTTCTTC CASSPVGGTEFYNEQFF
NA TRBD2 TRBJ2-3 TRBV9 TGTGCCAGCCACCTTAGCGGGAACACGGGAGATACGCAGTATTTT CASHLSGNTGDTQYF
once NA TRBJ2-1 TRBV5-4 TGTGCCAGCAGCAACCGACAGAATCACTACAATGAGCAGTTCTTC CASSNRQNHYNEQFF
NA NA TRBJ2-3 TRBV30 TGTGCCTGGAGTGTACTCGGGGGAGCCACAGATACGCAGTATTTT CAWSVLGGATDTQYF
NA NA TRBJ1-5 TRBV6-6 TGTGCCAGCAGTTACTTTCAGGGGTTGCAGCCCCAGCATTTT CASSYFQGLQPQHF
NA NA TRBJ2-1 TRBV27 TGTGCCAGCAGTTTATCGGTAGCGAGCTCCTACAATGAGCAGTTCTTC CASSLSVASSYNEQFF
NA TRBD2 TRBJ2-2 TRBV2 TGTGCCAGCAATCTAGCGGGAGCCGGGGAGCTGTTTTTT CASNLAGAGELFF
few NA TRBJ1-6 TRBV2 TGTGCCAGCAGGGACGAGGGAGGGGCCTATAATTCACCCCTCCACTTT CASRDEGGAYNSPLHF
NA TRBD1 TRBJ2-7 TRBV6-6 TGTGCCAGCAGTTACTCGATGGGACAGGGCCCTTACGAGCAGTACTTC CASSYSMGQGPYEQYF
NA TRBD2 TRBJ2-1 TRBV30 TGTGCCTGGAGTGTAGGAAGCGGGGGGGCCTACAATGAGCAGTTCTTC CAWSVGSGGAYNEQFF
NA NA TRBJ2-1 TRBV27 TGTGCCAGCAGATCGGCCTGGGCTGAGGGCCCCTACAATGAGCAGTTCTTC CASRSAWAEGPYNEQFF
NA TRBD1 TRBJ2-4 TRBV4-1 TGCGCCAGCAGCGCGCGGACAGGGGGCTATGATATAGCCAAAAACATTCAGTACTTC CASSARTGGYDIAKNIQYF
few NA TRBJ1-1 TRBV25-1 TGTGCCAGCAGTCCAAGGGGGACTGAAGCTTTCTTT CASSPRGTEAFF
NA TRBD2 TRBJ2-7 TRBV7-9 TGTGCCAGCAGCCCGCGGCTAGCGGGAGGGCCCGATGCCTACGAGCAGTACTTC CASSPRLAGGPDAYEQYF
once NA TRBJ1-1 TRBV18 TGTGCCAGCTCACCAGGACACGACACTGAAGCTTTCTTT CASSPGHDTEAFF
NA TRBD1 TRBJ1-6 TRBV6-4 TGTGCCAGCAGTGACTCGACAGGGGGCCACTCACCCCTCCACTTT CASSDSTGGHSPLHF
NA TRBD1 TRBJ2-7 TRBV5-1 TGCGCCAGCAGCTTGGCGGGACAGGGGAGGGGCGAGCAGTACTTC CASSLAGQGRGEQYF
NA NA TRBJ2-5 TRBV7-7 TGTGCCAGCAGCTTAATTACGGGGGATGAGACCCAGTACTTC CASSLITGDETQYF
NA NA TRBJ2-7 TRBV7-6 TGTGCCAGCAGCTTAGGGGCTGTGGGGGACATTAGTACCTACGAGCAGTACTTC CASSLGAVGDISTYEQYF
few NA TRBJ2-7 TRBV5-4 TGTGCCAGCAGCTTGGGGCGAGGATCTGGGTACGAGCAGTACTTC CASSLGRGSGYEQYF
NA TRBD1 TRBJ2-1 TRBV18 TGTGCCAGCTCACCCGGGACAGTATACAATGAGCAGTTCTTC CASSPGTVYNEQFF
NA NA TRBJ1-3 TRBV6-5 TGTGCCAGCAGACAGGTTCTCTCTGGAAACACCATATATTTT CASRQVLSGNTIYF
NA NA TRBJ1-3 TRBV5-1 TGCGCCAGCAGCTTGGCGACGGGAAGCTCTGGAAACACCATATATTTT CASSLATGSSGNTIYF
NA NA TRBJ2-1 TRBV14 TGTGCCAGCAGCCAAGACCTTACAGGGTCGGGATACAATGAGCAGTTCTTC CASSQDLTGSGYNEQFF
NA NA TRBJ2-7 TRBV5-1 TGCGCCAGCAGCTTGCCGGGGTTGGGCGAGCAGTACTTC CASSLPGLGEQYF
NA NA TRBJ1-1 TRBV6-5 TGTGCCAGCAGTTCCAACAGGGTTACTGAAGCTTTCTTT CASSSNRVTEAFF
NA NA TRBJ2-3 TRBV11-3 TGTGCCAGCAGCTTAAGCCCAGGAGCGGCAGATACGCAGTATTTT CASSLSPGAADTQYF
NA NA TRBJ1-4 TRBV28 TGTGCCAGCAGTTTAGGGGCGTGGGAAAAACTGTTTTTT CASSLGAWEKLFF
NA NA TRBJ1-1 TRBV10-2 TGCGCCAGCACCACCCAGGGGCTTGAAGCTTTCTTT CASTTQGLEAFF
NA TRBD2 TRBJ2-1 TRBV5-6 TGTGCCAGCAGCTTGGCTTCTAGCGGGAGAAATAATGAGCAGTTCTTC CASSLASSGRNNEQFF
once TRBD1 TRBJ2-3 TRBV7-8 TGTGCCAGCAGCTCCCCCAGGACAGGGGCCCCCACAGATACGCAGTATTTT CASSSPRTGAPTDTQYF
NA TRBD1 TRBJ2-7 TRBV2 TGTGCCAGCAGTGTTTACCGGGACAGGGGTTCCTACGAGCAGTACTTC CASSVYRDRGSYEQYF
NA TRBD2 TRBJ2-5 TRBV11-3 TGTGCCAGCAGTCGCGGAGATTTCCTGGGACTAGCGGGAGGGACAGAGACCCAGTACTTC CASSRGDFLGLAGGTETQYF
NA TRBD1 TRBJ2-7 TRBV7-9 TGTGCCAGCAGCTCCCATGGACAGGGTTCCTACGAGCAGTACTTC CASSSHGQGSYEQYF
NA NA TRBJ2-2 TRBV20-1 TGCAGTGCCTTAGGGGCCGGGGAGCTGTTTTTT CSALGAGELFF
few NA TRBJ1-1 TRBV28 TGTGCCAGCAGTTTCAGGGGCAGGAACACTGAAGCTTTCTTT CASSFRGRNTEAFF
NA TRBD1 TRBJ2-3 TRBV6-1 TGTGCCAGCCCCGGCTGGGACAGGGGCACAGATACGCAGTATTTT CASPGWDRGTDTQYF
NA NA TRBJ2-7 TRBV6-1 TGTGCCAGCAGTCTCGGGACACTATACGAGCAGTACTTC CASSLGTLYEQYF
NA NA TRBJ1-5 TRBV6-5 TGTGCCAGCAGTTTTCTAGGTCCCAATCAGCCCCAGCATTTT CASSFLGPNQPQHF
NA NA TRBJ1-5 TRBV7-9 TGTGCCACCGGGATGGCAGGGGCCCAGCCCCAGCATTTT CATGMAGAQPQHF
NA NA TRBJ2-3 TRBV7-2 TGTGCCAGCAGCTTATGGTTAGCGGAAAGCACAGATACGCAGTATTTT CASSLWLAESTDTQYF
NA TRBD2 TRBJ2-5 TRBV28 TGTGCCAGCAGAACGGGACTAGCGGGAGGTCAAGAGACCCAGTACTTC CASRTGLAGGQETQYF
few TRBD1 TRBJ2-7 TRBV7-2 TGTGCCAGCAGCTTAAACCCCTCGCCAGGGGGCGGGCAGTACTTC CASSLNPSPGGGQYF
NA NA TRBJ2-3 TRBV5-4 TGTGCCAGCAGCCCCTTTGTAGGGGGAGGCACAGATACGCAGTATTTT CASSPFVGGGTDTQYF